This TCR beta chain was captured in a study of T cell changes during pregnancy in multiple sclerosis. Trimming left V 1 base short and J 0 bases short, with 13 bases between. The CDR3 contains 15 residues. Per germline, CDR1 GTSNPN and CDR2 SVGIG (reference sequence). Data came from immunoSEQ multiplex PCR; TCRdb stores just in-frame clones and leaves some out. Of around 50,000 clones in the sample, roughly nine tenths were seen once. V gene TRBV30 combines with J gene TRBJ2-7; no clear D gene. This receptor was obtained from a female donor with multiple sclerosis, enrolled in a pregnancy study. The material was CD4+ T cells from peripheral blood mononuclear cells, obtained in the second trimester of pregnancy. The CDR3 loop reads CAWSGRERSSYEQYF. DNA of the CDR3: TGTGCCTGGAGTGGACGAGAGAGGTCCTCCTACGAGCAGTACTTC.